This T cell receptor beta chain came from a study of T cells after yellow fever vaccination. This clonotype was detected only a few times. Its antigen is still unknown. TCRdb processed the 5' RACE reads anew with MiXCR; each CDR3 protein has one entry. The table shows 450,000 to 600,000 distinct CDR3 sequences, with 17% occurring only once. The study, taken as a whole, reports: Clonotype sharing between CD4 and CD8 compartments was small.

After removal of 6 bases from V and 8 bases from J, the junction contained 9 bases not matched to a gene. Germline CDR1 SGHTA, CDR2 FQGNSA. The CDR3 has 14 residues. The V gene is TRBV7-2, the J gene TRBJ2-1; TRBD1 agrees at 8 bases. Specimen: PBMCs, collected about 5 days after the first yellow fever vaccination. The TCR originated in a man between 18 and 35 years old who received the YFV17D yellow fever vaccine. The CDR3 protein is CASRSDRGRDEQFF. The CDR3 DNA reads TGTGCCAGCAGGTCCGACAGGGGCAGGGATGAGCAGTTCTTC.